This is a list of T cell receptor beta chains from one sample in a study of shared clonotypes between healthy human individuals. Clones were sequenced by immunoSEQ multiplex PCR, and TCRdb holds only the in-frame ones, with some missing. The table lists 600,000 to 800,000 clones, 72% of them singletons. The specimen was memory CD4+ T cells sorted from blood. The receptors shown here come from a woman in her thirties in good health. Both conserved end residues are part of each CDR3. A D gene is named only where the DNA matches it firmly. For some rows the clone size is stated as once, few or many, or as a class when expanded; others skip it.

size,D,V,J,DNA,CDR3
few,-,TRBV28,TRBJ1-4,TGTGCCAGCAGTTTAGCGCTCGGGGTATTCGCAACTAATGAAAAACTGTTTTTT,CASSLALGVFATNEKLFF
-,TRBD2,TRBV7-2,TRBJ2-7,TGTGCCAGCAGACGAACTAGCGGGAGAATGGACTTC,CASRRTSGRMDF
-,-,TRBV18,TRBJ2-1,TGTGCCAGCTCACCGCAGAATCCTCACGCCCGAGAGCAGTTCTTC,CASSPQNPHAREQFF
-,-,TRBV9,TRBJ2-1,TGTGCCAGCAGCGTTGGTAGCGGCTCCTACAATGAGCAGTTCTTC,CASSVGSGSYNEQFF
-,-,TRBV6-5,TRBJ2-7,TGTGCCAGCAGCCAGGACTATATCACCCACTACGAGCAGTACTTC,CASSQDYITHYEQYF
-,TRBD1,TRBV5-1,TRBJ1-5,TGCGCCAGCAGCTTGGGGACAGGGGCTCAGCCCCAGCATTTT,CASSLGTGAQPQHF
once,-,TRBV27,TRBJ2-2,TGTGCCAGCAGTTTAAGGGGAGAGCGGAGAACCGGGGAGCTGTTTTTT,CASSLRGERRTGELFF
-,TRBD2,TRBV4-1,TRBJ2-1,TGCGCCAGCAGCCAGGGTCTAGCGGTCTCCTACAATGAGCAGTTCTTC,CASSQGLAVSYNEQFF
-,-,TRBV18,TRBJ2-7,TGTGCCAGCTCACGGACTGGCACGACGGAGCAGTACTTC,CASSRTGTTEQYF
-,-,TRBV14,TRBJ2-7,TGTGCCAGCAGCCAAGACAGCCGCGAGCAGTACTTC,CASSQDSREQYF
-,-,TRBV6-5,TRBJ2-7,TGTGCCAGCAGTCTTAGAGGGGCCAGTATATACGAGCAGTACTTC,CASSLRGASIYEQYF
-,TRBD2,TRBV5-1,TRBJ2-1,TGCGCCAGCAGCGGGACTAGCGGGGAATACAATGAGCAGTTCTTC,CASSGTSGEYNEQFF
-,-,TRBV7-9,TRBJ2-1,TGTGCCAGCAGCTTCTACAGGTTCAATGAGCAGTTCTTC,CASSFYRFNEQFF
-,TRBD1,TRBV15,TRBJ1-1,TGTGCCACCAGCCCACACCAGGGGGACACTGAAGCTTTCTTT,CATSPHQGDTEAFF
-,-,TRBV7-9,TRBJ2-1,TGTGCCAGCAGCTTAGGTCCAGGGAGTATCAATGAGCAGTTCTTC,CASSLGPGSINEQFF
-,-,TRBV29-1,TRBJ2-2,TGCAGCGCCCGGGAGTACACCGGGGAGCTGTTTTTT,CSAREYTGELFF
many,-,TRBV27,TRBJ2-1,TGTGCCAGCAGTTCCAGCGGCGGGCCTTACAATGAGCAGTTCTTC,CASSSSGGPYNEQFF
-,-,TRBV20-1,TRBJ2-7,TGCAGTGCGAGTAGGACTTACGAGCAGTACTTC,CSASRTYEQYF
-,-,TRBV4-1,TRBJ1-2,TGCGCCAGCAGCCGACCCGCGGATCAGGGGTATGGCTACACCTTC,CASSRPADQGYGYTF
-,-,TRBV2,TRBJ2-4,TGTGCCAGCAGTGAACGCCAAGTAGCCAAAAACATTCAGTACTTC,CASSERQVAKNIQYF
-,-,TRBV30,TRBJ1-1,TGTGCCTGGAGAAGGATAAGGGGGGGTCGCACTGAAGCTTTCTTT,CAWRRIRGGRTEAFF
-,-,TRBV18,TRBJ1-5,TGTGCCAGCTCACCGTTACAGGGTGAGAATCAGCCCCAGCATTTT,CASSPLQGENQPQHF
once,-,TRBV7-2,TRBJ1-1,TGTGCCAGCAGCTCAAGGGAGGCCACTGAAGCTTTCTTT,CASSSREATEAFF
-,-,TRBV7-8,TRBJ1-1,TGTGCCAGCAGCTCTGTTTGGGGTAACACTGAAGCTTTCTTT,CASSSVWGNTEAFF
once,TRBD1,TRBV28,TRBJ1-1,TGTGCCAGCAGATGGGACAGATTTGAAGCTTTCTTT,CASRWDRFEAFF
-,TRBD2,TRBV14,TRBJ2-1,TGTGCCAGCAGCGATTACCGGACTAGCGGATACAATGAGCAGTTCTTC,CASSDYRTSGYNEQFF
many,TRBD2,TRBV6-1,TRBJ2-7,TGTGCCAGCAGTGTGTCGGGACTAGCGGGAGGGCCGTGGGAGCAGTACTTC,CASSVSGLAGGPWEQYF
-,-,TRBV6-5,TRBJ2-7,TGTGCCAGCAAACCGCAGGGCAGCGCGGGTCACGAGCAGTACTTC,CASKPQGSAGHEQYF
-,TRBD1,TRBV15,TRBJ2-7,TGTGCCACCAGCAGAGCCCGGGACAGGGCCTTGGACGAGCAGTACTTC,CATSRARDRALDEQYF
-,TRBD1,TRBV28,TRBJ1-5,TGTGCCAGCAGACTACAGGGGTTCTATCAGCCCCAGCATTTT,CASRLQGFYQPQHF
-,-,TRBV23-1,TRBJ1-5,TGCGCCAGCAGTCAAAGGGGAGGACAGCCCCAGCATTTT,CASSQRGGQPQHF
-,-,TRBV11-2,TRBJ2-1,TGTGCCAGCAGCTTAGCTTTGTCACACAATGAGCAGTTCTTC,CASSLALSHNEQFF
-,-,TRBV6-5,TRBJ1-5,TGTGCCGCGGCGAGAGTAAATCAGCCCCAGCATTTT,CAAARVNQPQHF